This TCR beta chain is drawn from a study of breast tumors, draining lymph nodes, adjacent tissues. This CDR3 is 15 amino acids long. Trimming took off 1 base at V and 6 bases at J, with 15 bases between the two ends. Germline CDR1 reads SGHNT; CDR2 reads YENEEA. The lymph nodes were axillary draining lymph nodes from breast cancer patients. Each CDR3 protein gets one entry after TCRdb re-called the multiplex PCR reads with MiXCR. The sample has 84,000 or so distinct CDR3 sequences, approximately 30% seen once. This clonotype was observed many times. The source material was axillary lymph node tissue. The sequence was collected from a female donor with breast cancer. Some clones in this sample may be carry-over from other donors' samples. This chain connects TRBV11-3 to TRBJ1-2; no clear D gene. The CDR3: CASSLAGSRPNGYTF. The CDR3, as DNA: TGTGCCAGCAGCTTAGCGGGCAGCAGACCCAATGGCTACACCTTC.